One and the same sample provided the 17 T cell receptor beta chains below, sequenced in a study of cytomegalovirus exposure and HLA in healthy donors. PCR primers comprised 60 Vbeta and 13 Jbeta primers. Some clones are missing from TCRdb's copy, which holds only in-frame ones; the method was immunoSEQ multiplex PCR. The sample has around 130,000 clones; 80% to 85% are singletons. The sample comprised PBMCs. These receptors were obtained from a boy aged 5-17 years in good health and CMV-seronegative.

This chain joins TRBV5-5 and TRBJ2-7, with 9 bases matching TRBD2. This CDR3 has 17 amino acids. Germline V CDR1 and CDR2: SGHKS, YYEKEE (reference sequence). Trimming at V came to 0 bases and at J to 0 bases, leaving 7 bases not matched to a gene. CDR3 sequence reads: CASSLAPTSGDSYEQYF. CDR3 nucleotides: TGTGCCAGCAGCTTGGCTCCGACTAGCGGTGACTCCTACGAGCAGTACTTC.

The V and J genes are TRBV7-9 and TRBJ1-2; 10 bases match TRBD1. CDR1 and CDR2 from the germline V gene are SEHNR and FQNEAQ (reference sequence). The CDR3 length is 12 residues. With V trimmed by 8 bases and J by 7 bases, 4 bases remained unmatched. This CDR3 reads CASGTGVPGYTF. The CDR3 DNA is TGTGCCAGCGGGACAGGGGTTCCTGGCTACACCTTC.

The chain recombines TRBV6-5 with TRBJ2-3; no firm D call. V lost 4 bases to trimming and J lost 2 bases, with 10 bases between them. Germline CDR1 and CDR2: MNHEY and SVGAGI. This CDR3 is 14 amino acids long. In DNA, the CDR3 is TGTGCCAGCAGTTCCCCCTTTCCCACAGATACGCAGTATTTT. Translating it yields CASSSPFPTDTQYF.

The chain combines TRBV5-1 with TRBJ2-7, with 14 nucleotides matching TRBD2. With V trimmed by 0 bases and J by 2 bases, 7 bases remained unmatched. Germline CDR1 and CDR2: SGHRS and YFSETQ. This CDR3 spans 18 amino acids. The CDR3 is CASSLVTSGRAITYEQYF. The CDR3 coding sequence is TGCGCCAGCAGCTTGGTGACTAGCGGGAGGGCCATAACCTACGAGCAGTACTTC.

V is TRBV5-1 and J is TRBJ2-3, with D possibly being TRBD2 (6 bases). The CDR3 is made up of 13 amino acids. The V gene lost 0 bases and the J gene lost 5 bases, with 7 bases spanning the gap. Per germline, CDR1 SGHRS and CDR2 YFSETQ. The CDR3 nucleotides are TGCGCCAGCAGCTTGGCGGAGGGAGATACGCAGTATTTT. It specifies CASSLAEGDTQYF.

The rearrangement uses TRBV5-1 and TRBJ1-3; 9 nucleotides match TRBD1. The CDR3 extends over 15 amino acids. Trimming cost V 2 bases and J 3 bases; bases outside gene matches: 3. CDR1 and CDR2 (germline): SGHRS, YFSETQ. The CDR3 loop reads CASSFDRGYGNTIYF. The CDR3 region has the DNA TGCGCCAGCAGCTTCGACAGGGGGTATGGAAACACCATATATTTT.

Only a few counts were recorded for this clone. The V gene is TRBV30, the J gene TRBJ1-3; 8 bases are a match to TRBD1. V trimming: 8 bases; J trimming: 6 bases; junction bases outside the gene matches: 3. The CDR3 is made up of 11 amino acids. Germline V gene sequence: CDR1 GTSNPN, CDR2 SVGIG (reference sequence). In nucleotides, the CDR3 is TGTGCCCGGGGACAGGCAAACACCATATATTTT. Translating gives CARGQANTIYF.

V is TRBV9 and J is TRBJ2-7, with 10 nucleotides matching TRBD2. The germline V gene encodes CDR1 SGDLS and CDR2 YYNGEE. V trimming: 4 bases; J trimming: 7 bases; junction bases outside the gene matches: 11. This CDR3 spans 15 amino acids. The CDR3 DNA reads TGTGCCAGCAGCATTTCCCTAGCGGGAGTAGGGGAGCAGTACTTC. Its translation: CASSISLAGVGEQYF. Using reference TRBV9 and TRBJ2-7 for the parts outside the CDR3, the full variable domain is DSGVTQTPKHLITATGQRVTLRCSPRSGDLSVYWYQQSLDQGLQFLIQYYNGEERAKGNILERFSAQQFPDLHSELNLSSLELGDSALYFCASSISLAGVGEQYFGPGTRLTVT.

The chain has TRBV27 and TRBJ2-3, with D tentatively TRBD1 (5 bases). CDR3 length: 14 residues. The germline V gene encodes CDR1 MNHEY and CDR2 SMNVEV (reference sequence). V was clipped by 5 bases and J by 2 bases, with 11 bases between them. The chain's CDR3 is CASSARQFTDTQYF. DNA of the CDR3: TGTGCCAGCAGTGCCCGACAGTTCACAGATACGCAGTATTTT.

V usage is TRBV11-2 and J usage is TRBJ2-3; TRBD2 is a possible D gene (5 bases). The CDR3 totals 14 residues. Germline-derived CDR1 and CDR2 are SGHAT and FQNNGV. The ends were cut back, 0 bases at V and 6 bases at J, with 10 bases in the middle. The CDR3: CASSLDRGTDTQYF. The CDR3 bases are TGTGCCAGCAGCTTAGATCGGGGAACCGATACGCAGTATTTT.

The CDR3 here is CASSGGGSSYNEQFF. CDR3 sequence (DNA): TGTGCCAGCAGTGGGGGCGGGAGCTCCTACAATGAGCAGTTCTTC. The V call is TRBV6-1, the J call TRBJ2-1; TRBD2 agrees at 7 bases. The CDR3 length is 15 residues. With V trimmed by 4 bases and J by 0 bases, 3 bases remained unmatched. Germline V gene data show CDR1 as MNHNS and CDR2 as SASEGT.

The chain is built from TRBV29-1 and TRBJ2-1, with 10 positions matching TRBD2. Germline loops: CDR1 SQVTM, CDR2 ANQGSEA. This CDR3 contains 15 residues. The ends lost 6 bases at V and 3 bases at J; junction bases unmatched: 8. The CDR3 DNA reads TGCAGCGTCACAGCGGGAGGGGCCTTCTACAATGAGCAGTTCTTC. Translation: CSVTAGGAFYNEQFF.

J is TRBJ1-3 and V is TRBV9, with 8 bases matching TRBD1. CDR3 length equals 16 residues. V lost 1 base to trimming and J lost 1 base; unmatched junction nucleotides: 4. Germline CDR1 and CDR2: SGDLS and YYNGEE. CDR3: CASSVTGGISGNTIYF. CDR3 nucleotides: TGTGCCAGCAGCGTAACAGGGGGGATTTCTGGAAACACCATATATTTT.

This clone was seen a few times. This chain connects TRBV6-6 to TRBJ2-5, with TRBD2 identical over 11 bases. The CDR3 is 14 residues long. Germline CDR1 is MNHNY and CDR2 is SVGAGI (reference sequence). Trimming took 11 bases from V and 3 from J; bases not matched to a gene: 8. CDR3 region: CAGKTSGREETQYF. The CDR3 nucleotides read TGTGCCGGGAAAACTAGCGGGAGAGAAGAGACCCAGTACTTC.

The sample holds one count of this clone. The V call is TRBV19, the J call TRBJ2-2; 7 bases match TRBD2. The CDR3 loop spans 14 amino acids. Germline-derived CDR1 and CDR2 are LNHDA and SQIVND (reference sequence). V shed 7 bases, J shed 6 bases, and the junction held 8 bases outside the gene matches. Here the CDR3 DNA reads TGTGCCAGTAAGACGGGAGGTAGTGCCGGGGAGCTGTTTTTT. Protein sequence: CASKTGGSAGELFF.

The chain is built from TRBV7-2 and TRBJ2-2; 9 nucleotides line up with TRBD1. Germline V gives CDR1 SGHTA, CDR2 FQGNSA. J was trimmed by 1 base and V by 4 bases; bases with no gene match: 7. The CDR3 totals 17 residues. CDR3 DNA sequence: TGTGCCAGCAGCTACCAAACAGGGGGCAAGAACACCGGGGAGCTGTTTTTT. It translates to CASSYQTGGKNTGELFF.

The rearrangement joins TRBV11-2 to TRBJ2-7; 7 bases are a match to TRBD1. J lost 2 bases, V lost 5 bases, and 3 bases had no gene match. Germline CDR1 reads SGHAT; CDR2 reads FQNNGV. The CDR3 has 13 residues. The CDR3 sequence is CASSLGTAYEQYF. The CDR3 DNA is TGTGCCAGCAGCCTCGGGACAGCCTACGAGCAGTACTTC.